These 2 T cell receptor beta chains came from one sample sequenced in a study of blood T cell repertoires in COVID-19. The repertoire was sequenced with immunoSEQ multiplex PCR; TCRdb's copy has only in-frame clones and lacks some. The sample lists 150,000 to 200,000 clones, approximately 90% occurring once. Sequencing was carried out using peripheral blood. Receptor source: a young woman who had recovered from COVID-19.

The chain combines TRBV4-3 with TRBJ1-1, with 10 positions matching TRBD1. The CDR3 is made up of 14 amino acids. The V gene's germline CDR1 is LGHNA and CDR2 YSLEER. The V and J ends lost 4 bases and 6 bases, in that order; junction bases with no gene match: 5. The CDR3 protein is CASSPGQGSSEAFF. For the CDR3, the DNA is TGCGCCAGCAGCCCGGGACAGGGGTCTTCTGAAGCTTTCTTT.

The gene calls are TRBV15 and TRBJ2-2; D is undetermined. The CDR3 has 15 amino acids. From germline, CDR1 is LNHNV and CDR2 YYDKDF (reference sequence). Trimming removed 0 bases from V and 2 bases from J, with 7 bases in between. CDR3 bases: TGTGCCACCAGCAGAGATTTAAGCAACACCGGGGAGCTGTTTTTT. Its translation is CATSRDLSNTGELFF.